This T cell receptor beta chain was found in a study of T cells in tuberculosis. Germline V lookup: CDR1 SGHVS, CDR2 FQNEAQ. The V end lost 5 bases, the J end lost 6 bases, and 9 bases lay between the germline ends. The CDR3 extends over 12 amino acids. TCRdb's copy holds only in-frame clones and misses some; the assay was immunoSEQ multiplex PCR. The table records about 43,000 clones, approximately 94% of them present only once. The V gene is TRBV7-8, the J gene TRBJ2-3; D is unresolved. The source is a donor between 10 and 35 years old with latent tuberculosis or without tuberculosis infection. Some clones in this sample may be carry-over from other donors' samples. Sample: PBMCs. The CDR3 nucleotides are TGTGCCAGCAGCGCCCGGTTGGATACGCAGTATTTT. Translation gives CASSARLDTQYF.